In this sample, the clone carrying this TCR beta chain turned up many times. Antigen: not known. The germline V gene has CDR1 SGHRS and CDR2 YFSETQ. Germline trimming cut 0 bases from V and 0 bases from J; bases unmatched to any gene: 3. The CDR3 runs 17 residues. TCRdb itself ran the 5' RACE reads through MiXCR, one entry per CDR3 protein. The sample consists of about 130,000 distinct CDR3 sequences, 6% to 8.5% of them appearing once. The sample comes from a study of CD8 T cells in ankylosing spondylitis. The study, taken as a whole, reports: Prior literature has documented some motif variants in synovial fluid and blood from reactive arthritis. A TCR beta motif made of eight highly homologous variants seemed typical of ankylosing spondylitis blood. Reports say disease-linked clones showed up significantly more in matched ankylosing spondylitis synovial fluid.

The genes are TRBV5-1 and TRBJ2-6; 7 bases fit TRBD1. The sequence derives from a male donor with ankylosing spondylitis or in good health (not recorded which). Sequencing used blood, either unsorted or a sorted T cell fraction (not recorded which). The CDR3: CASSLDRDSSGANVLTF. The DNA of the CDR3 is TGCGCCAGCAGCTTGGACCGGGACAGCTCTGGGGCCAACGTCCTGACTTTC.